The subject of this entry is one T cell receptor (beta chain). Its antigen is unknown. The sample is drawn from a study of graft-versus-host responses after intestinal transplantation. Repertoires were generated with immunoSEQ multiplex PCR, while TCRdb's copy carries only in-frame clones and drops some. The sample includes 140,000 or so clones, around nine tenths of them seen just once. V gave up 6 bases and J gave up 2 bases, with 12 bases separating them. This CDR3 comprises 13 residues. The germline V gene has CDR1 SQVTM and CDR2 ANQGSEA. The receptor comes from a human donor who received an intestinal transplant. The chain recombines TRBV29-1 with TRBJ2-3; D not resolved. This sample comprised unstimulated CD4+ T cells sorted from spleen or lymph node cells, obtained before intestinal transplant. This CDR3 is CSVGSPDTDTQYF. In DNA form, the CDR3 reads TGCAGCGTGGGGTCCCCTGACACAGATACGCAGTATTTT.